A selection of T cell receptor beta chains follows, all from one sample in a study of PD-1 blockade in classical Hodgkin lymphoma. Sequenced by immunoSEQ multiplex PCR; TCRdb stores in-frame clones only, minus some. The data hold 90,000 to 130,000 clones, with about nine tenths observed a single time. This material consisted of peripheral blood mononuclear cells (PBMCs), taken before the second cycle of nivolumab. The receptors come from a human donor with classical Hodgkin lymphoma. CDR3s include the opening cysteine and the closing phenylalanine or tryptophan. The order of the fields is D gene, V gene, J gene, CDR3 protein. A D gene is named only where the DNA matches it firmly.

-,TRBV4-3,TRBJ2-3,CASSQDPLSTDTQYF
-,TRBV5-1,TRBJ2-6,CASSFARVGANVLTF
-,TRBV4-1,TRBJ2-5,CASSTRDRQETQYF
-,TRBV6-1,TRBJ2-1,CASSEEAGQSYNEQFF
TRBD2,TRBV13,TRBJ2-1,CASSFQRELGHEQFF
TRBD2,TRBV5-1,TRBJ2-7,CASSVISGTYEQYF
TRBD2,TRBV11-2,TRBJ2-5,CASSLGVGRLAGQETQYF
TRBD1,TRBV28,TRBJ1-3,CASSFRGQSGNTIYF
-,TRBV6-4,TRBJ2-1,CASSDSIGQSNEQFF
-,TRBV11-2,TRBJ2-3,CASSGDTDTQYF
-,TRBV6-4,TRBJ2-7,CASSGTPPIYEQYF
-,TRBV4-3,TRBJ2-7,CASSQDHRVAEQYF
TRBD1,TRBV19,TRBJ1-2,CASSGDRGRSGYGYTF
TRBD1,TRBV5-1,TRBJ2-7,CASSFRDRGYEQYF
-,TRBV4-3,TRBJ2-3,CASSPEMYTDTQYF
-,TRBV19,TRBJ1-3,CASSPGTPGNTIYF
-,TRBV5-1,TRBJ2-2,CASSFELGGSVGELFF
-,TRBV30,TRBJ2-2,CAWMFTGYRELFF
-,TRBV28,TRBJ1-1,CASSLLVAEGTEAFF
TRBD2,TRBV11-3,TRBJ2-3,CASSLGLAARDTQYF
-,TRBV27,TRBJ2-3,CASSPDRAGRGTQYF
-,TRBV9,TRBJ2-7,CASSGAVDSYEQYF
-,TRBV27,TRBJ1-3,CASSLGFSGNTIYF
-,TRBV9,TRBJ2-1,CASSVVGGVTAEQFF
-,TRBV6-5,TRBJ1-1,CASSYSTLGNTEAFF
-,TRBV29-1,TRBJ1-5,CSARLGTGGNQPQHF
TRBD2,TRBV2,TRBJ2-5,CASTIPGTKETQYF
-,TRBV7-9,TRBJ1-1,CASSLAGMYAFF
TRBD1,TRBV7-2,TRBJ2-1,CASSPMTGGSYNEQFF
TRBD2,TRBV6-5,TRBJ2-3,CATLVGGGPRVTQYF
TRBD1,TRBV6-5,TRBJ2-1,CASGTTGGSYNEQFF
-,TRBV5-1,TRBJ1-2,CASSLTRDLFYGYTF
-,TRBV9,TRBJ2-1,CASSVTSYNEQFF
TRBD2,TRBV19,TRBJ2-1,CASSILASGRSNEQFF
-,TRBV15,TRBJ2-5,CATSRDQALFRVRETQYF
-,TRBV5-1,TRBJ2-1,CASNGAMSSYNEQFF
-,TRBV29-1,TRBJ2-2,CSVHLGSYTGELFF
TRBD2,TRBV18,TRBJ2-5,CASSPWEGETQYF
TRBD1,TRBV7-2,TRBJ2-7,CASSRRDREFDEQYF
TRBD1,TRBV23-1,TRBJ1-2,CASSLRDRGLSYGYTF
-,TRBV5-5,TRBJ1-3,CASSLRTGSSGNTIYF
-,TRBV29-1,TRBJ2-1,CSVELESSYNEQFF
-,TRBV11-2,TRBJ2-5,CASSPRTGETQYF
-,TRBV6-5,TRBJ2-3,CASSYGRQTDTQYF
-,TRBV2,TRBJ1-2,CASSGGGLGYGYTF
-,TRBV10-2,TRBJ2-1,CASALGGVYNEQFF
-,TRBV30,TRBJ1-5,CAWSVRSNQPQHF
-,TRBV29-1,TRBJ2-2,CSVEAPSNTGELFF
TRBD1,TRBV25-1,TRBJ2-1,CASTGQGGPNEQFF
-,TRBV10-1,TRBJ1-5,CASSEIREQPQHF
-,TRBV27,TRBJ2-6,CASRAQSGSGANVLTF
-,TRBV7-8,TRBJ1-1,CASSLRLGNLEAFF
TRBD2,TRBV28,TRBJ2-5,CASSIGLAGGETQYF